This TCR beta chain was identified during a study of brain T cells in children with intractable seizures. The method was immunoSEQ multiplex PCR; TCRdb's version includes in-frame clones alone and lacks a portion of them. The profile covers fewer than 85,000 clones, with 85% to 95% appearing a single time and around 1.6% taken by the ten largest. Germline CDR1 and CDR2: KGHDR and SFDVKD. The CDR3 totals 16 residues. V lost 3 bases and J 2 bases, leaving 15 bases between the germline ends. The sequences come from peripheral blood, collected at surgery. This sequence was found in a boy in the first two years of life with tuberous sclerosis and intractable seizures. This chain links TRBV24-1 with TRBJ1-1; possible D gene TRBD1, 5 bases. The CDR3 nucleotides read TGTGCCACCAGTGATAGGGGCGACGGCGGAAACACTGAAGCTTTCTTT. Protein product: CATSDRGDGGNTEAFF.